This T cell receptor beta chain originates from a study of T cell clusters in autoimmune cytopenias. Whole-study results and caveats: TRB repertoire shifts in secondary cytopenia and chronic lymphocytic leukemia mostly reflected lymphoma, not autoimmunity. Physiological T cell clusters of healthy donors were apparently absent in primary autoimmune cytopenia patients.

Each sample's input was around 250 ng genomic DNA, some 34,000 genome equivalents. Multiplex touch-down PCR amplified TRB using TRB-A and TRB-B pools in one tube. TCRdb re-called the multiplex PCR reads, yielding one record per CDR3 amino acid sequence without DNA. In all, the sample yields some 6,000 distinct CDR3 sequences. In terms of frequency, this clonotype is medium-sized. Its antigen is as yet unknown. The germline gives CDR1 SGHNT, CDR2 YYREEE (reference sequence). CDR3 length equals 12 residues. Sequenced input: peripheral blood. V is TRBV5-4 and J is TRBJ2-7. This TCR was recovered from a human donor with an autoimmune cytopenia or autoimmune hepatitis (not recorded which). The CDR3 loop is CASSLHEYEQYF.